One T cell receptor (beta chain) is described in this entry. Its specificity is unknown. The record originates from a study of T cell responses to AZD1222 COVID-19 vaccine. About the research overall: Some second doses came at about 4 weeks and others at about 12 weeks; these were pooled. Study results and caveats: Researchers report vaccine-associated CD4 TCRs spanning spike, with dominance at 160-218 and 743-854.

The CDR3 covers 12 residues. Germline CDR1 reads MDHEN; CDR2 reads SYDVKM. Trimming removed 6 bases at V and 10 bases at J, with 15 bases between. Clones were read by immunoSEQ multiplex PCR, and TCRdb kept only the in-frame ones, dropping some. The sample lists 100,000 to 150,000 clones; roughly nine tenths were seen once. The TCR originated in an adult in good health. This chain uses TRBV28 with TRBJ1-1; D is undetermined. The sequencing used peripheral blood, collected on day 0 of AZD1222 vaccination. The CDR3 here is CASSLTPRGAFF. CDR3 nucleotides: TGTGCCAGCAGCCTGACCCCTCGAGGAGCTTTCTTT.